This is a list of T cell receptor beta chains from one sample in a study of technical replicates of blood from a handful of donors. Data came from immunoSEQ multiplex PCR; TCRdb stores just in-frame clones and leaves some out. This sample has 9,500 to 15,000 clones, with almost 95% found just once. What was sequenced was PBMCs. These receptors were taken from a human donor in good health. Each CDR3 is given with its conserved first and last residue. The D gene is left open where the match is weak. The listing skips clone size in some rows; elsewhere it reads once, few, many or a size class.

v_call	d_call	j_call	clone_size	cdr3_nt	cdr3_aa
TRBV5-1	TRBD2	TRBJ2-5	-	TGCGCCAGCAGCCTCACGGGGGGTGACAGTCTGGAGACCCAGTACTTC	CASSLTGGDSLETQYF
TRBV2	-	TRBJ2-7	-	TGTGCCAGCAGTGGGCCCCGGACTATCGAGCAGTACTTC	CASSGPRTIEQYF
TRBV19	-	TRBJ2-5	-	TGTGCCAGTAGTATTCTCGGGGAGACCCAGTACTTC	CASSILGETQYF
TRBV18	TRBD1	TRBJ2-7	-	TGTGCCAGCTCACGCACAGGACAGGGGGTTGGCTACGAGCAGTACTTC	CASSRTGQGVGYEQYF
TRBV11-2	-	TRBJ1-1	-	TGTGCCAGCAGCTTAGATAACAGATTGAACACTGAAGCTTTCTTT	CASSLDNRLNTEAFF
TRBV27	-	TRBJ2-1	once	TGTGCCAGCAGACCCGGTTGGGGGGGCAGATCCTACAATGAGCAGTTCTTC	CASRPGWGGRSYNEQFF
TRBV7-3	TRBD1	TRBJ2-1	-	TGTGCCAGCAGCCGGGACGGGACAGGGTGGCTCTTC	CASSRDGTGWLF
TRBV4-1	-	TRBJ2-3	-	TGCGCCAGCAGCCAAGATATGCCGGTGGGCACAGATACGCAGTATTTT	CASSQDMPVGTDTQYF
TRBV6-1	-	TRBJ2-1	-	TGTGCCAGCAGTGCGAGCTACGTGGATGAGCAGTTCTTC	CASSASYVDEQFF
TRBV5-1	TRBD1	TRBJ1-4	-	TGCGCCAGCAGCTTTAATATGGGACAGGGGGAAAAACTGTTTTTT	CASSFNMGQGEKLFF
TRBV11-2	-	TRBJ1-5	-	TGTGCCAGCAGCTTATCGGGCAATCAGCCCCAGCATTTT	CASSLSGNQPQHF
TRBV11-2	-	TRBJ2-2	-	TGTGCCAGCAGCTTAGCGGCGCGGAGGGAAGCCGGGGAGCTGTTTTTT	CASSLAARREAGELFF
TRBV18	-	TRBJ2-5	-	TGTGCCAGCTCACTACAGGCCGGCAGGGTACCCTCGAAACAAGAGACCCAGTACTTC	CASSLQAGRVPSKQETQYF
TRBV28	TRBD1	TRBJ1-1	-	TGTGCCAGCAGCCTCGCCCCACAGGGGAGGAACACTGAAGCTTTCTTT	CASSLAPQGRNTEAFF
TRBV6-6	-	TRBJ2-1	-	TGTGCCAGCAGTTATGGTGGGGCCCTGAATGAGCAGTTCTTC	CASSYGGALNEQFF
TRBV5-1	TRBD2	TRBJ2-1	-	TGCGCCAGCAGCGTGGGGTCCGGGACTAGGTATGAGCAGTTCTTC	CASSVGSGTRYEQFF
TRBV19	-	TRBJ2-1	once	TGTGCCAGTAGTATGGTTCAGGCAAATGAGCAGTTCTTC	CASSMVQANEQFF
TRBV27	TRBD2	TRBJ2-7	-	TGTGCCAGCAGTCTAGCGGAATCCTACGAGCAGTACTTC	CASSLAESYEQYF
TRBV7-9	TRBD1	TRBJ2-7	-	TGTGCCAGCAGCGCTACAACAGGGGACTACGAGCAGTACTTC	CASSATTGDYEQYF
TRBV27	TRBD1	TRBJ2-7	-	TGTGCCAGCAGTCCCTGGGCAGGGGGCAAATACGAGCAGTACTTC	CASSPWAGGKYEQYF
TRBV2	TRBD2	TRBJ2-1	-	TGTGCCAGCAGCGTAAGACCGGGACTAGCGGAGAGCTCCTACAATGAGCAGTTCTTC	CASSVRPGLAESSYNEQFF
TRBV4-1	TRBD1	TRBJ1-4	-	TGCGCCAGCAGCCAAGATGGGACAGGGCGGAAACTGTTTTTT	CASSQDGTGRKLFF
TRBV19	-	TRBJ2-3	-	TGTGCCAGTAGTTCCCGGTGGGATACGCAGTATTTT	CASSSRWDTQYF
TRBV18	-	TRBJ1-4	-	TGTGCCAGCTCACCCCCGGGACTGGGGACTAATGAAAAACTGTTTTTT	CASSPPGLGTNEKLFF
TRBV27	TRBD1	TRBJ2-7	-	TGTGCCAGCAGCCTCGGGACAGGTCAGTACGAGCAGTACTTC	CASSLGTGQYEQYF
TRBV5-1	TRBD1	TRBJ2-5	-	TGCGCCAGCAGCCAGGGGGCAGGGGAGACCCAGTACTTC	CASSQGAGETQYF
TRBV29-1	-	TRBJ2-1	-	TGCAGCGTTCAAGCGGGTGCCGGGGTTAGTGAGCAGTTCTTC	CSVQAGAGVSEQFF
TRBV10-3	TRBD2	TRBJ2-7	-	TGTGCCATCAGCCCTCTAGCGGGAAGAGGGTCCTACGAGCAGTACTTC	CAISPLAGRGSYEQYF
TRBV10-1	-	TRBJ2-7	once	TGCGCCAGCAGTGAAAGGCGGGACTACGAGCAGTACTTC	CASSERRDYEQYF
TRBV10-3	TRBD1	TRBJ2-6	-	TGTGCCATCAGTATGGGACAGCTTAACTCTGGGGCCAACGTCCTGACTTTC	CAISMGQLNSGANVLTF
TRBV5-1	TRBD1	TRBJ2-5	-	TGCGCCAGCAGTTCCGGGGACAGGGATGCGACCCAGTACTTC	CASSSGDRDATQYF
TRBV28	TRBD2	TRBJ2-7	-	TGTGCCAGCAGTCCATCCCTCTCCGGGACTACCTACGAGCAGTACTTC	CASSPSLSGTTYEQYF
TRBV29-1	-	TRBJ1-2	-	TGCAGCGTTGCCACAGAACGGGGAGCCAACTATGGCTACACCTTC	CSVATERGANYGYTF
TRBV2	-	TRBJ1-3	-	TGTGCCAGCAGTACAGGGTTAACTGGAAACACCATATATTTT	CASSTGLTGNTIYF